This T cell receptor (beta chain) emerged from a study of Ad26.COV2.S vaccination and SARS-CoV-2 variants. TCRdb keeps only in-frame clones here, not all; method: immunoSEQ multiplex PCR. The data show approximately 400,000 clones, with around 83% seen just once and 2.5% to 3.5% held by the top ten. Documented treatment: some 19 received Ad26.COV2.S at low or high dose, single or two shots; roughly 5 received placebo; per-sample allocation not given. Following the first vaccine or placebo injection, samples were taken on day 63. CDR3 length equals 16 residues. The ends lost 0 bases at V and 2 bases at J; junction bases unmatched: 6. CDR1 and CDR2 (germline): LGHNA, YSLEER.

J is TRBJ2-7 and V is TRBV4-3; 8 bases fit TRBD1. Sequencing was performed on peripheral blood, taken in a trial of Ad26.COV2.S vaccine versus placebo. This TCR was recovered from a person between 18 and 60 years old who received the Ad26.COV2.S COVID-19 vaccine or a placebo. The CDR3 spells CASSQDQTGATYEQYF. CDR3 bases: TGCGCCAGCAGCCAAGATCAGACAGGGGCGACCTACGAGCAGTACTTC.